This TCR beta chain was captured in a study of beta chain features in type 1 diabetes. Points from the study as a whole: Healthy donors had naive, central memory and Treg TCRB repertoires that appeared less similar than those seen among patients. Among type 1 diabetes patients, VDJ junctions had fewer insertions and more deletions. When Type 1 diabetes patients were examined, their TCRB CDR3s proved moderately but significantly shorter in all four CD4+ subsets.

Turning to this clone: As yet, its antigen is unknown.

Averaging about 116 mL, one heparinised blood draw came from each individual donor. Germline V gene data show CDR1 as SGHTA and CDR2 as FQGNSA. This CDR3 has 16 amino acids. V gave up 1 base and J gave up 2 bases; unmatched junction bases: 4. Expressed TCRB transcripts were sequenced, since all the RNA that had been isolated was reverse transcribed. There were 3 million to 4 million reads on average in the naive, central memory and regulatory T cell samples. Data came from immunoSEQ multiplex PCR; TCRdb stores just in-frame clones and leaves some out. The repertoire holds about 340,000 clones, with less than 15% as singletons.

The receptor was isolated from a woman aged 18-29 years with type 1 diabetes. This chain joins TRBV7-2 and TRBJ2-1; TRBD2 agrees at 8 bases. Sequenced sample: naive CD4+ T cells from blood. In DNA form, the CDR3 reads TGTGCCAGCAGCTTAGGAGCGGGAGCAGCCTACAATGAGCAGTTCTTC. This gives the protein CASSLGAGAAYNEQFF.